Listed here is a single T cell receptor (beta chain). Its antigen is currently unknown. Oncomine TCR Beta short-read sequencing was applied to DNA from cultured CD4+ T cells. The genomic DNA was obtained from cultured CD4+ T cells by extraction with the QIAamp micro DNA kit. Via MiXCR, TCRdb re-called the PCR reads, giving one row per CDR3 protein. The data contain tens of thousands of distinct CDR3 sequences, around two fifths of them singletons. The CDR3 consists of 14 residues. The ends lost 5 bases at V and 4 bases at J; junction bases unmatched: 5. CDR1 and CDR2 from the germline V gene are MNHNS and SASEGT. Time point here: late sampling 161 to 241 days after vaccination in a few convalescent patients. Treatment: approximately 11-day PBMC culture with coronavirus spike peptide pools or control peptides (ViraFEST assay). These data originate in a study of vaccination and CD4 T cells after COVID-19. Study summary: Two Hispanic individuals were among six male and four female convalescent patients. For post-vaccine samples, collection took place a median around 70 days after dose two, ranging from 14 to 241.

Study-level results: The analysis of convalescent patients involved relatively few individuals and lacked early post-infection timepoints.

The chain combines TRBV6-1 with TRBJ1-2, with 9 bases aligning to TRBD1. The sequenced sample was CD4+ T cells from blood, cultured in vitro, obtained about 7 months after SARS-CoV-2 vaccination. This TCR derives from a human donor who had recovered from COVID-19. In DNA form, the CDR3 reads TGTGCCAGCAGTCGGACAGGGGTCATCTATGGCTACACCTTC. It is translated as CASSRTGVIYGYTF.